This T cell receptor (beta chain) was captured by sequencing in a study of shared clonotypes between healthy human individuals (dated by TCRdb to about 2020). Broadly, across the study: The cohort included three men and a couple of women between 18 and 49 years of age. Per donor, three plates each were used for CD4 naive and CD4 memory, two for CD8 naive, and one for CD8 memory. Per donor, leukapheresis produced somewhere between about 0.9 and 9 billion PBMCs. The study deeply sequenced blood TCR repertoires of five healthy adults to estimate repertoire size and the extent of clonotype sharing between individuals. Different laboratories and diverse techniques were used to prepare libraries and sequence TCR repertoires, to increase sequencing depth and limit assay-specific biases.

Donors were healthy HIV-negative adults with no recently reported acute infections or vaccinations. Every donor was a Caucasian adult residing in Nashville, Tennessee, USA. Magnetic negative selection was used to enrich CD4+ T cells, after which naive cells were positively selected on CD45RA and the negative fraction became the memory subset. After blood collection by leukapheresis, PBMCs were isolated using Ficoll-Histopaque density gradient centrifugation and then cryopreserved in the vapor phase of liquid nitrogen. Purity and quantity of every magnetically sorted T cell population were checked by analytical flow cytometry. From each sorted fraction, genomic DNA was isolated and quantified by UV absorbance on a Nanodrop 2000c. Using the deep immunoSEQ assay, multiplex PCR amplified TCR CDR3 regions from genomic DNA. For each cell subset, the extracted genomic DNA was distributed evenly across all wells of several immunoSEQ 96-well plates, and each plate served as one replicate. For sorted subsets, roughly 200 ng of genomic DNA, equivalent to roughly 30,000 T cell genomes, went into each replicate PCR. Purified libraries were quantified with a Qubit 3.0 fluorometer, sized on a Bioanalyzer 2100, and re-quantified with the KAPA Library Quantification kit. Every immunoSEQ 96-well plate was sequenced on a dedicated single-read 150-cycle Illumina NextSeq 550 flow cell. The original pipeline was this. Because the immunoSEQ output held only junctional sequences and lacked quality scores, the filtering could not match the filtering applied to full-length reads. To assign V/J genes and CDR3, sequences were annotated against IMGT germline references using PyIR, a Python wrapper for IgBLAST v1.9. Reads were removed for weak V/J assignments (E-value above 1e-6), missing CDR3, stop codons, out-of-frame junctions, or ambiguous translated residues. A V3J clonotype was defined by an identical inferred V gene, J gene, and CDR3 amino acid sequence. The percentage overlap between two repertoires was calculated by dividing the number of shared unique clonotypes by the size of the smaller repertoire. Repertoire richness was assessed with RTK rarefaction, the Chao1 estimator, and Recon v2.1 estimates of unobserved clonotypes. For all TCRbeta clonotypes obtained by the gDNA method from a handful of donors, generation probabilities were computed with OLGA. TCRdb limited this immuneACCESS table to in-frame rearrangements with V and J called. A share of clones is missing; checked studies link under half to unresolved V genes, and the rest is unexplained. The V and J calls and clone size are taken from that table; D and trimming were inferred from the DNA. The sample table holds over 2 million clones, of which roughly 96% were seen once. The ten largest clonotypes hold 0.13% of the sample.

Comment on this clone: Which antigen it targets is not known. No much larger clonotype is one base removed from it; base qualities were not supplied.

Including cysteine and phenylalanine, the CDR3 has 16 amino acids. The DNA shown is the 48-base CDR3, in frame from base 1. V lost 3 bases and J lost 1 base; the stretch between them is 15 bases long. The germline V gene (reference sequence) supplies CDR1 MNHNY and CDR2 SVGAGI. General study outcomes and caveats: Pairwise subsampling led to the expectation that sequencing depth would affect the degree of clonotype sharing among donors. Compared with non-shared clonotypes, the clonotypes found in all four sorted-subset donors had higher generation probabilities. Even with the large sequencing depth, rarefaction of the sorted-subset datasets indicated that sequencing was incomplete. Because the study included only a small number of donors, the genetic and exposure-history diversity represented was limited. Larger estimated clonotype richness was generally found for naive subsets than for memory subsets. Sampling was restricted to blood, and TCR repertoires in tissues likely differ from the TCR repertoires found in blood. Across a handful of donors, approximately 5% of naive CD4, approximately 4% of naive CD8, roughly 2.2% of memory CD4, and 0.4% of memory CD8 clonotypes were shared.

What was sequenced was naive CD4+ T cells sorted from blood. According to the study, the label for this sample's cell subset or site signals: CD45RA+ positively selected. The chain joins TRBV6-6 to TRBJ1-2; the D gene lacks a confident call. This TCR was sampled from a young man in good health. The CDR3 protein sequence reads: CASSYDVAFVNYGYTF. In nucleotide form, the sequence is TGTGCCAGCAGTTATGACGTAGCGTTCGTTAACTATGGCTACACCTTC.